Listed below are T cell receptor beta chains from one sample, sequenced in a study of vaccination and CD4 T cells after COVID-19. TCRdb recomputed calls from the PCR reads with MiXCR, one row per CDR3 protein. The sample has about 19,000 distinct CDR3 sequences; more than 40% are singletons. These receptors have no known antigen. Sequenced sample: CD4+ T cells from blood, cultured in vitro. Receptors originate from a human donor who had recovered from COVID-19. The CDR3 runs from the conserved cysteine through the conserved F or W. The order of the fields is J gene, V gene, D gene, clone size, CDR3 DNA, CDR3 protein. D genes are given only for firm matches. The size entry is marked missing in some rows and otherwise reads once, few, many or a size class.

j_gene: TRBJ2-7; v_gene: TRBV6-1; d_gene: NA; abundance: NA; CDR3nt: TGTGCCAGTCGGACAGTCGCCTACGAGCAGTACTTC; CDR3aa: CASRTVAYEQYF
j_gene: TRBJ1-1; v_gene: TRBV20-1; d_gene: NA; abundance: NA; CDR3nt: TGCAGTGCTAGACTGACTTCCGCTGGCGACACTGAAGCTTTCTTT; CDR3aa: CSARLTSAGDTEAFF
j_gene: TRBJ1-1; v_gene: TRBV27; d_gene: NA; abundance: few; CDR3nt: TGTGCCAGCAGTTTTCTCGGGGCTGAAGCTTTCTTT; CDR3aa: CASSFLGAEAFF
j_gene: TRBJ2-7; v_gene: TRBV6-1; d_gene: NA; abundance: NA; CDR3nt: TGTGCCAGCGCAGGCGGGACAGCCCACTACGAGCAGTACTTC; CDR3aa: CASAGGTAHYEQYF
j_gene: TRBJ2-5; v_gene: TRBV5-1; d_gene: TRBD1; abundance: few; CDR3nt: TGCGCCAGCAGCTCCGGGACAGGGCAAGAGACCCAGTACTTC; CDR3aa: CASSSGTGQETQYF
j_gene: TRBJ1-2; v_gene: TRBV6-1; d_gene: NA; abundance: NA; CDR3nt: TGTGCCAGCATGGGGAGGGAGGCCTCTAAAGCTAACTATGGCTACACCTTC; CDR3aa: CASMGREASKANYGYTF
j_gene: TRBJ1-1; v_gene: TRBV7-8; d_gene: NA; abundance: few; CDR3nt: TGTGCCAGCAGCTCTAGAGGAGGCCCGGAGGGCACTGAAGCTTTCTTT; CDR3aa: CASSSRGGPEGTEAFF
j_gene: TRBJ1-2; v_gene: TRBV7-8; d_gene: NA; abundance: few; CDR3nt: TGTGCCAGCAGCGCACAGGGAGGTGGCTACACCTTC; CDR3aa: CASSAQGGGYTF
j_gene: TRBJ1-2; v_gene: TRBV11-3; d_gene: NA; abundance: NA; CDR3nt: TGTGCCAGCAGCAGCAGTTATGGCTACACCTTC; CDR3aa: CASSSSYGYTF
j_gene: TRBJ1-1; v_gene: TRBV7-8; d_gene: NA; abundance: few; CDR3nt: TGTGCCAGCAGCTTAGTTGGAGGGAACACTGAAGCTTTCTTT; CDR3aa: CASSLVGGNTEAFF
j_gene: TRBJ1-5; v_gene: TRBV6-5; d_gene: NA; abundance: NA; CDR3nt: TGTGCCAGCAGTTACACGAGGAGGCAGCCCCAGCATTTT; CDR3aa: CASSYTRRQPQHF
j_gene: TRBJ2-2; v_gene: TRBV7-9; d_gene: NA; abundance: NA; CDR3nt: TGTGCCAGCAGCGCTGCCGTCGGGGAGCTGTTTTTT; CDR3aa: CASSAAVGELFF
j_gene: TRBJ1-2; v_gene: TRBV7-2; d_gene: TRBD1; abundance: NA; CDR3nt: TGTGCCAGCAGCGCGTCCGGGACAGGGGGCAACTATGGCTACACCTTC; CDR3aa: CASSASGTGGNYGYTF
j_gene: TRBJ2-7; v_gene: TRBV11-3; d_gene: NA; abundance: once; CDR3nt: TGTGCCAGCAGCTTAGCGACTGAGCAGTACTTC; CDR3aa: CASSLATEQYF
j_gene: TRBJ1-1; v_gene: TRBV20-1; d_gene: NA; abundance: few; CDR3nt: TGCAGTGCTCGCGCCACTGAAGCTTTCTTT; CDR3aa: CSARATEAFF
j_gene: TRBJ1-6; v_gene: TRBV6-1; d_gene: NA; abundance: NA; CDR3nt: TGTGCCAGCGGGATGACAGCGGTCAATTCACCCCTCCACTTT; CDR3aa: CASGMTAVNSPLHF
j_gene: TRBJ1-2; v_gene: TRBV6-1; d_gene: NA; abundance: few; CDR3nt: TGTGCCAGCAGACTGACAGTAGCTAACTATGGCTACACCTTC; CDR3aa: CASRLTVANYGYTF
j_gene: TRBJ1-2; v_gene: TRBV28; d_gene: NA; abundance: NA; CDR3nt: TGTGCCAGCAGTTTACTGGCGGGAAACTATGGCTACACCTTC; CDR3aa: CASSLLAGNYGYTF
j_gene: TRBJ2-7; v_gene: TRBV7-9; d_gene: NA; abundance: once; CDR3nt: TGTGCCAGCAGCTCGACAGGTAGGGACGAGCAGTACTTC; CDR3aa: CASSSTGRDEQYF
j_gene: TRBJ2-2; v_gene: TRBV5-4; d_gene: TRBD2; abundance: NA; CDR3nt: TGTGCCACCAAAGCGGGAGGAAAGACCGGGGAGCTGTTTTTT; CDR3aa: CATKAGGKTGELFF
j_gene: TRBJ2-3; v_gene: TRBV24-1; d_gene: TRBD1; abundance: NA; CDR3nt: TGTGCCACCAGTGATTCCCCGACAGGGTCCACAGATACGCAGTATTTT; CDR3aa: CATSDSPTGSTDTQYF
j_gene: TRBJ2-3; v_gene: TRBV6-5; d_gene: NA; abundance: NA; CDR3nt: TGTGCCAGCAGTTACGACGGCACAGATACGCAGTATTTT; CDR3aa: CASSYDGTDTQYF
j_gene: TRBJ2-3; v_gene: TRBV20-1; d_gene: NA; abundance: NA; CDR3nt: TGCAGTGCTGGGACTCTCACAGATACGCAGTATTTT; CDR3aa: CSAGTLTDTQYF
j_gene: TRBJ2-2; v_gene: TRBV20-1; d_gene: NA; abundance: NA; CDR3nt: TGCAGTGCGTGGGGGGCCGGGGAGCTGTTTTTT; CDR3aa: CSAWGAGELFF
j_gene: TRBJ2-3; v_gene: TRBV29-1; d_gene: NA; abundance: few; CDR3nt: TGCAGCGTTGCAGGCCAAAACACAGATACGCAGTATTTT; CDR3aa: CSVAGQNTDTQYF
j_gene: TRBJ1-2; v_gene: TRBV18; d_gene: TRBD1; abundance: few; CDR3nt: TGTGCCAGCTCTCCGGGACAGGGGGCTTCTGGCTACACCTTC; CDR3aa: CASSPGQGASGYTF
j_gene: TRBJ1-1; v_gene: TRBV6-5; d_gene: NA; abundance: NA; CDR3nt: TGTGCCAGCAGTTACAGGGGTTCGGCTTTCTTT; CDR3aa: CASSYRGSAFF
j_gene: TRBJ2-5; v_gene: TRBV20-1; d_gene: NA; abundance: few; CDR3nt: TGCAGTGCTAGAGGGATTTCGGAGACCCAGTACTTC; CDR3aa: CSARGISETQYF
j_gene: TRBJ2-1; v_gene: TRBV4-3; d_gene: NA; abundance: NA; CDR3nt: TGCGCCAGCAGCCAACGGTATGGAGGAAATTACTACAATGAGCAGTTCTTC; CDR3aa: CASSQRYGGNYYNEQFF
j_gene: TRBJ1-1; v_gene: TRBV7-6; d_gene: NA; abundance: few; CDR3nt: TGTGCCAGCAGAGCGGGGGACATGAACACTGAAGCTTTCTTT; CDR3aa: CASRAGDMNTEAFF
j_gene: TRBJ2-2; v_gene: TRBV19; d_gene: NA; abundance: NA; CDR3nt: TGTGCCAGTAGTATTTTGCGCCAGTTGGGGACCGGGGAGCTGTTTTTT; CDR3aa: CASSILRQLGTGELFF
j_gene: TRBJ2-5; v_gene: TRBV12-5; d_gene: TRBD1; abundance: few; CDR3nt: TGTGCTAGTGGGGTTACGGACAGGGGCGAGACCCAGTACTTC; CDR3aa: CASGVTDRGETQYF
j_gene: TRBJ2-2; v_gene: TRBV7-2; d_gene: NA; abundance: NA; CDR3nt: TGTGCCAGCAGCTTAGTGCGAACCGGGGAGCTGTTTTTT; CDR3aa: CASSLVRTGELFF
j_gene: TRBJ2-3; v_gene: TRBV5-3; d_gene: TRBD1; abundance: NA; CDR3nt: TGTGCCAGAAGACTGGGACAGGGGGCAACAGATACGCAGTATTTT; CDR3aa: CARRLGQGATDTQYF
j_gene: TRBJ1-2; v_gene: TRBV15; d_gene: NA; abundance: NA; CDR3nt: TGTGCCACCAGCACAGTGGGGTACGCTAAGATGAACTATGGCTACACCTTC; CDR3aa: CATSTVGYAKMNYGYTF
j_gene: TRBJ2-5; v_gene: TRBV14; d_gene: NA; abundance: NA; CDR3nt: TGTGCCAGCAGCCAAGTAGGGCGGCAAGAGACCCAGTACTTC; CDR3aa: CASSQVGRQETQYF
j_gene: TRBJ2-5; v_gene: TRBV25-1; d_gene: NA; abundance: NA; CDR3nt: TGTGCCAGCAGTGATTGGGGGGAGGCAGAGACCCAGTACTTC; CDR3aa: CASSDWGEAETQYF
j_gene: TRBJ2-7; v_gene: TRBV5-1; d_gene: NA; abundance: medium-sized; CDR3nt: TGCGCCAGCAGCTCCCGCGGGGGCTCTCCCTACGAGCAGTACTTC; CDR3aa: CASSSRGGSPYEQYF
j_gene: TRBJ1-5; v_gene: TRBV25-1; d_gene: NA; abundance: few; CDR3nt: TGTGCCAGCAGCGCGGCCGGGGACCAGCCCCAGCATTTT; CDR3aa: CASSAAGDQPQHF
j_gene: TRBJ1-1; v_gene: TRBV27; d_gene: TRBD1; abundance: few; CDR3nt: TGTGCCAGCAGTAGGGACAGGGGAGACAACACTGAAGCTTTCTTT; CDR3aa: CASSRDRGDNTEAFF
j_gene: TRBJ1-4; v_gene: TRBV4-1; d_gene: NA; abundance: NA; CDR3nt: TGCGCCAGCAGCAAAGAGCTGCGTGAAAAACTGTTTTTT; CDR3aa: CASSKELREKLFF